This is a list of T cell receptor beta chains from one sample in a study of T cell responses to AZD1222 COVID-19 vaccine. Sequenced by immunoSEQ multiplex PCR; TCRdb stores in-frame clones only, minus some. This table has 87,000 or so clones, roughly 91% appearing once. This specimen consisted of peripheral blood, obtained on day 0 of AZD1222 vaccination. These receptor sequences come from an adult in good health. CDR3s leave out the opening cysteine and the closing phenylalanine or tryptophan.

v_gene,j_gene,CDR3aa
TRBV27,TRBJ2-7,ASSRTGNTYEQY
TRBV6-2/TRBV6-3,TRBJ2-2,ATSSGGASGELF
TRBV19,TRBJ2-6,ASSGKGGSGANVLT
TRBV30,TRBJ2-1,AWSVAGTRQF
TRBV5-1,TRBJ1-6,ASSPGTDNSPLH
TRBV28,TRBJ1-1,ASRANTEAF
TRBV28,TRBJ1-4,ASSSDRVSQGEKLF
TRBV10-2,TRBJ2-5,ASSESFRGQPSGQETQY
TRBV19,TRBJ2-1,ASSQDFYNEQF
TRBV18,TRBJ2-2,ASSPSGAMGGELF
TRBV2,TRBJ1-1,ASSEARGTEAF
TRBV10-3,TRBJ2-2,AISESGGDTGELF
TRBV12-3/TRBV12-4,TRBJ1-1,ASSLYGGGRAF
TRBV5-1,TRBJ1-3,ASSLQGDTIY
TRBV4-3,TRBJ2-5,ASSQAWGGEETQY
TRBV11-2,TRBJ2-2,ASSERGFGELF
TRBV5-1,TRBJ2-7,ASSLTAGDREQY